These 15 T cell receptor beta chains were all obtained from the same sample, sequenced in a study of cytomegalovirus exposure and HLA in healthy donors. Clones were sequenced by immunoSEQ multiplex PCR, and TCRdb holds only the in-frame ones, with some missing. The repertoire has 65,000 to 80,000 clones, about 94% of them found once; the top ten carry approximately 2.1%. The sequencing sample was made of PBMCs. The receptors come from a woman aged 18-30 years in good health and CMV-seronegative.

The chain has TRBV5-1 and TRBJ1-1; 9 bases map to TRBD1. Trimming removed 7 bases from V and 3 bases from J; junction bases left unmatched: 13. Germline V gene sequence: CDR1 SGHRS, CDR2 YFSETQ. The CDR3 is made up of 16 amino acids. CDR3 protein: CASRETGGRVDTEAFF. The CDR3 bases are TGCGCCAGCCGAGAGACAGGGGGAAGGGTGGACACTGAAGCTTTCTTT.

The V call is TRBV12-5, the J call TRBJ1-2; D not resolved. Trimming removed 0 bases at V and 0 bases at J, with 14 bases between. Looked up from germline, CDR1 is LGHNT and CDR2 is FRNRAP. The CDR3 covers 17 residues. CDR3 sequence reads: CASGLVPDGVANYGYTF. Here the CDR3 DNA reads TGTGCTAGTGGTTTGGTACCGGACGGGGTAGCTAACTATGGCTACACCTTC.

The chain is built from TRBV9 and TRBJ1-4, with a possible D match to TRBD1 (6 bases). The CDR3 is 18 amino acids. Deletions cut 0 bases from V and 0 bases from J, with 15 bases between. The germline gives CDR1 SGDLS, CDR2 YYNGEE. CDR3 in DNA: TGTGCCAGCAGCGTAGGTCCAGGGGTCTATGCAACTAATGAAAAACTGTTTTTT. Its translation is CASSVGPGVYATNEKLFF.

This chain uses TRBV12-5 with TRBJ2-3, with 8 nucleotides matching TRBD1. The CDR3 covers 16 residues. Germline CDR1 is LGHNT and CDR2 is FRNRAP. Unmatched junction bases numbered 14, after V lost 7 bases and J lost 5 bases. CDR3 nucleotides: TGTGCTAGTGCTAAACAGGGGGTGGAAAACGGAGATACGCAGTATTTT. It yields the protein CASAKQGVENGDTQYF.

V usage is TRBV7-9 and J usage is TRBJ2-1; D is perhaps TRBD1 (6 bases). Germline CDR1 reads SEHNR; CDR2 reads FQNEAQ (reference sequence). CDR3 size: 14 residues. V gave up 3 bases and J gave up 7 bases, with 13 bases separating them. The CDR3 protein is CASSFTGILNEQFF. The CDR3 coding sequence is TGTGCCAGCAGCTTTACAGGGATCCTTAATGAGCAGTTCTTC.

The J gene is TRBJ1-4, the V gene TRBV4-3, with a tentative D call TRBD1 (5 bases). Trimming left V 4 bases short and J 5 bases short, with 23 bases between. CDR3 length: 18 amino acids. Germline CDR1 and CDR2: LGHNA and YSLEER. The CDR3: CASSPWGGTVDVNEKLFF. CDR3 nucleotide sequence: TGCGCCAGCAGCCCCTGGGGAGGGACCGTGGACGTCAATGAAAAACTGTTTTTT.

This clone was seen just once. The V gene is TRBV4-3, the J gene TRBJ2-7, with 10 bases identical to TRBD1. Germline assignment: CDR1 LGHNA and CDR2 YSLEER. The CDR3 consists of 15 residues. With V trimmed by 4 bases and J by 3 bases, 6 bases remained unmatched. The CDR3 DNA reads as TGCGCCAGCAGCCGCGGGACAGGGGCCATCTACGAGCAGTACTTC. Its protein is CASSRGTGAIYEQYF.

The genes are TRBV18 and TRBJ2-7; D perhaps matches TRBD2 (6 bases). The CDR3 length is 15 residues. V dropped 6 bases and J dropped 2 bases, with 17 bases sitting between them. Per the germline V gene, CDR1 is KGHSH and CDR2 is LQKENI. The CDR3 DNA follows: TGTGCCAGCTCGGACCGCGGGGCAGGAGCCTACGAGCAGTACTTC. Amino acids: CASSDRGAGAYEQYF.

The gene calls are TRBV30 and TRBJ1-5, with 7 bases lining up with TRBD1. The CDR3 consists of 13 residues. Germline CDR1 is GTSNPN and CDR2 is SVGIG (reference sequence). J was trimmed by 4 bases and V by 1 base; bases with no gene match: 1. The CDR3 loop reads CAWSEQGNQPQHF. In nucleotides, the CDR3 is TGTGCCTGGAGTGAACAGGGGAATCAGCCCCAGCATTTT.

The V gene is TRBV19, the J gene TRBJ2-3, with 8 bases aligning to TRBD2. Germline loops: CDR1 LNHDA, CDR2 SQIVND (reference sequence). This CDR3 contains 15 residues. After removal of 7 bases from V and 4 bases from J, the junction contained 10 bases not matched to a gene. The CDR3 nucleotides are TGTGCCAGTAATCCTCAAGCGGGAGCGGCAGATACGCAGTATTTT. It is translated as CASNPQAGAADTQYF. Together with reference TRBV19 and TRBJ2-3, the CDR3 gives the full variable domain: DGGITQSPKYLFRKEGQNVTLSCEQNLNHDAMYWYRQDPGQGLRLIYYSQIVNDFQKGDIAEGYSVSREKKESFPLTVTSAQKNPTAFYLCASNPQAGAADTQYFGPGTRLTVL.

The J gene is TRBJ2-7, the V gene TRBV20-1; no clear D. The germline CDR1 and CDR2 sequences are DFQATT and SNEGSKA (reference sequence). The CDR3 contains 10 residues. V lost 5 bases and J 4 bases, leaving 6 bases between the germline ends. In nucleotides, the CDR3 is TGCAGTGCTGAAGAGTACGAGCAGTACTTC. It yields the protein CSAEEYEQYF.

V gene TRBV4-3 combines with J gene TRBJ2-5; TRBD2 matches at 11 bases. This CDR3 spans 16 amino acids. V was clipped by 0 bases and J by 1 base; unmatched bases: 1. From germline, CDR1 is LGHNA and CDR2 YSLEER. The CDR3: CASSQDSGGVQETQYF. The CDR3 DNA sequence: TGCGCCAGCAGCCAAGATAGCGGGGGGGTCCAAGAGACCCAGTACTTC.

This clone has just a few counts. This chain joins TRBV28 and TRBJ1-1; no clear D. Per the germline V gene, CDR1 is MDHEN and CDR2 is SYDVKM. This CDR3 comprises 16 residues. V was clipped by 3 bases and J by 0 bases, with 14 bases between them. The CDR3 is CASSFGRGGMNTEAFF. CDR3 DNA sequence: TGTGCCAGCAGTTTCGGGCGGGGAGGAATGAACACTGAAGCTTTCTTT.

The gene calls are TRBV2 and TRBJ2-4; D is perhaps TRBD1 (5 bases). CDR3 size: 18 residues. V lost 0 bases and J lost 1, with 16 bases in between. CDR1 and CDR2 (germline): SNHLY, FYNNEI. The CDR3 DNA follows: TGTGCCAGCAGTGAAGCTGACCAGGGCCCATGGGCCAAAAACATTCAGTACTTC. As protein: CASSEADQGPWAKNIQYF.

The chain carries TRBV5-4 and TRBJ1-2; 8 positions agree with TRBD1. Germline V CDR1 and CDR2: SGHNT, YYREEE (reference sequence). This CDR3 has 18 residues. V was clipped by 4 bases and J by 4 bases; unmatched bases: 18. In DNA, the CDR3 is TGTGCCAGCAGCGGAACAATAGGAGCGACAGGGGTCGGCTATGGCTACACCTTC. Encoded protein: CASSGTIGATGVGYGYTF. Filled out from reference TRBV5-4 and TRBJ1-2, the complete variable domain reads ETGVTQSPTHLIKTRGQQVTLRCSSQSGHNTVSWYQQALGQGPQFIFQYYREEENGRGNFPPRFSGLQFPNYSSELNVNALELDDSALYLCASSGTIGATGVGYGYTFGSGTRLTVV.